Listed here are 4 T cell receptor beta chains from one sample, sequenced in a study of T-cell memory formation after mild COVID-19. TCRdb analysed the 5' RACE reads with MiXCR anew, one entry per CDR3 protein. The table records approximately 300,000 distinct CDR3 sequences, about a sixth of them present only once. Sequencing used PBMCs or a T cell subset sorted from them (not recorded which). These receptors were obtained from a man aged 18 to 29 who had mild COVID-19 (a few samples of this study predate the infection). Cell type and time point are not known.

This clonotype was seen just once. The V call is TRBV20-1, the J call TRBJ2-7, with 11 bases matching TRBD2. Germline lookup yields CDR1 DFQATT and CDR2 SNEGSKA (reference sequence). J gave up 4 bases and V 0 bases, and 8 bases lay outside the gene matches. The CDR3 extends over 16 amino acids. CDR3 in DNA: TGCAGTGCTAGAGATGTGGCTAGCGGGGGGCATTACGAGCAGTACTTC. Translated, it gives CSARDVASGGHYEQYF.

The table lists this clonotype with a few counts. The chain has TRBV30 and TRBJ2-1; D gene unclear. Between the trimmed V and J ends, which lost 5 bases and 2 bases, there was a span of 4 bases. CDR1 GTSNPN and CDR2 SVGIG come from the germline V gene (reference sequence). The CDR3 consists of 11 residues. The CDR3 region is CAWDAYNEQFF. The CDR3 DNA reads TGTGCCTGGGACGCCTACAATGAGCAGTTCTTC.

The gene calls are TRBV5-1 and TRBJ2-1; D unclear. Germline lookup yields CDR1 SGHRS and CDR2 YFSETQ. V dropped 0 bases and J dropped 0 bases, with 7 bases sitting between them. The CDR3 has 15 residues. The CDR3 DNA reads as TGCGCCAGCAGCTTGGCCATGGGCTCCTACAATGAGCAGTTCTTC. Encoded protein: CASSLAMGSYNEQFF.

The chain recombines TRBV3-2 with TRBJ2-3; the table gives TRBD2 as D, unverified against the DNA. TRBV3-2 represents a pseudogene. The CDR3 loop spans 17 amino acids. In DNA form, the CDR3 reads TGTGCCAGCAGCCAAACGACTAGCGGCACGACCACAGATACGCAGTATTTT. Its protein product is CASSQTTSGTTTDTQYF.